The 18 T cell receptor beta chains presented below share a single source sample, sequenced in a study of blood T cell repertoires in COVID-19. The method was immunoSEQ multiplex PCR; TCRdb's version includes in-frame clones alone and lacks a portion of them. The repertoire has around 220,000 clones, about 88% of them found once; the top ten carry about 10%. Input material: peripheral blood. All receptors come from a woman aged 50 to 60 with COVID-19, enrolled during active disease.

The V call is TRBV24-1, the J call TRBJ2-1, with D maybe TRBD2 (6 bases). Per the germline V gene, CDR1 is KGHDR and CDR2 is SFDVKD. The CDR3 runs to 13 residues. The ends were cut back, 7 bases at V and 10 bases at J, with 16 bases in the middle. CDR3 amino acids: CATSGGARGEQFF. The CDR3 bases are TGTGCCACCAGCGGAGGGGCCCGGGGGGAGCAGTTCTTC.

The CDR3 region is CAWVLIRDREHGYTF. For the CDR3, the DNA is TGTGCCTGGGTTCTTATCCGGGACAGGGAACATGGCTACACCTTC. This chain joins TRBV30 and TRBJ1-2; 9 nucleotides align to TRBD1. The CDR3 runs 15 residues. V trimming: 5 bases; J trimming: 6 bases; junction bases outside the gene matches: 13. Germline-derived CDR1 and CDR2 are GTSNPN and SVGIG (reference sequence).

This chain links TRBV30 with TRBJ1-2; D call uncertain. The germline gives CDR1 GTSNPN, CDR2 SVGIG (reference sequence). Trimming pared 3 bases from V and 8 bases from J, leaving 13 bases between. The CDR3 is made up of 12 amino acids. CDR3 protein: CAWRQGGEGYTF. CDR3 coding DNA: TGTGCCTGGAGACAAGGAGGCGAAGGCTACACCTTC.

The V gene is TRBV3-1 (or the pseudogene TRBV3-2), the J gene TRBJ2-5; 10 bases match TRBD2. The CDR3 loop spans 17 amino acids. J gave up 4 bases and V 0 bases, and 8 bases lay outside the gene matches. The V gene's germline CDR1 is LGHDT and CDR2 YNNKEL (reference sequence). CDR3 nucleotides: TGTGCCAGCAGCCAAGATCTAGCGGGGGCTGCAGGAGAGACCCAGTACTTC. Its translation: CASSQDLAGAAGETQYF.

The chain employs TRBV5-4 and TRBJ1-2, with 8 bases matching TRBD1. Germline lookup yields CDR1 SGHNT and CDR2 YYREEE (reference sequence). This CDR3 comprises 14 residues. The J segment lost 8 bases and the V segment lost 4 bases, leaving 10 bases of the junction unmatched. This CDR3 is CASSPPGQVGGYTF. DNA for the CDR3: TGTGCCAGCAGCCCCCCGGGACAGGTGGGCGGCTACACCTTC.

V and J are TRBV28 and TRBJ2-3; D gene uncertain. The CDR3 covers 13 residues. Trimming cost V 7 bases and J 5 bases, with 13 bases left between them. CDR1 and CDR2 (germline): MDHEN, SYDVKM. The chain's CDR3 is CASIPGNKDTQYF. In DNA, the CDR3 is TGTGCCAGCATCCCTGGTAACAAAGATACGCAGTATTTT.

This chain joins TRBV5-5 and TRBJ1-2, with unresolved D. The CDR3 loop spans 14 amino acids. Germline V gene sequence: CDR1 SGHKS, CDR2 YYEKEE (reference sequence). V shed 2 bases and J shed 3 bases, with 11 bases lying between them. The CDR3 sequence: CASSFSSRDYGYTF. The CDR3 bases are TGTGCCAGCAGCTTTTCGTCTCGGGACTATGGCTACACCTTC.

The genes are TRBV11-3 and TRBJ2-7, with TRBD1 matching 9 bases. Per the germline V gene, CDR1 is SGHNT and CDR2 is YENEEA. Trimming took 5 bases from V and 5 from J; bases not matched to a gene: 7. The length of the CDR3 is 14 residues. CDR3 amino acids: CASSPRTGVDEQYV. Written as DNA, the CDR3 is TGTGCCAGCAGCCCTAGGACAGGGGTGGACGAGCAGTACGTC.

This rearrangement joins TRBV5-4 to TRBJ1-1, with 7 bases lining up with TRBD1. The V segment lost 3 bases and the J segment 5 bases; nucleotides outside the gene matches: 7. In germline, CDR1 is SGHNT, CDR2 YYREEE (reference sequence). This CDR3 has 14 amino acids. DNA of the CDR3: TGTGCCAGCAGCTCTCAGGGGGTGGGTACTGAAGCTTTCTTT. Its protein is CASSSQGVGTEAFF. Combining the CDR3 with reference TRBV5-4 and TRBJ1-1 gives the whole variable domain ETGVTQSPTHLIKTRGQQVTLRCSSQSGHNTVSWYQQALGQGPQFIFQYYREEENGRGNFPPRFSGLQFPNYSSELNVNALELDDSALYLCASSSQGVGTEAFFGQGTRLTVV.

In the case of this clone: Different DNA sequences within this sample yield the same CDR3. The rearrangement uses TRBV27 and TRBJ1-3; D is ambiguous. With 6 bases removed from V and 0 bases from J, the gap between germline ends came to 12 bases. Germline V gene lookup returns CDR1 MNHEY and CDR2 SMNVEV (reference sequence). CDR3 size: 15 residues. The CDR3 nucleotides are TGTGCCAGCAGCTCAACAGTGCCCTCTGGAAACACCATATATTTT. Encoded protein: CASSSTVPSGNTIYF.

The V gene is TRBV5-1, the J gene TRBJ2-1; 10 bases agree with TRBD2. The CDR3 is made up of 15 amino acids. Germline V gene sequence: CDR1 SGHRS, CDR2 YFSETQ. V shed 5 bases, J shed 12 bases, and the junction held 14 bases outside the gene matches. CDR3 amino acids: CASREGVAGGDRQFF. The CDR3 DNA reads as TGCGCCAGCAGAGAGGGTGTAGCGGGGGGCGACAGGCAGTTCTTC.

This chain links TRBV5-4 with TRBJ1-4; 8 nucleotides align to TRBD1. The junction had 11 bases not matched to a gene; V was cut back by 4 bases and J by 6 bases. CDR1 and CDR2 from the germline V gene are SGHNT and YYREEE (reference sequence). CDR3 length equals 16 residues. The CDR3 loop is CASSVTGGGLDEKLFF. DNA of the CDR3: TGTGCCAGCAGCGTTACAGGGGGTGGTCTTGATGAAAAACTGTTTTTT.

This chain connects TRBV27 to TRBJ1-4; the D is unclear. This CDR3 contains 14 residues. The germline V gene has CDR1 MNHEY and CDR2 SMNVEV (reference sequence). Trimming took off 3 bases at V and 4 bases at J, with 9 bases between the two ends. The chain's CDR3 is CASSFVSGNEKLFF. The CDR3 DNA is TGTGCCAGCAGTTTTGTTAGTGGTAATGAAAAACTGTTTTTT.

The CDR3: CASSIEGQGNQPQHF. As DNA, the CDR3 is TGTGCCAGTAGTATAGAGGGCCAAGGCAATCAGCCCCAGCATTTT. V is TRBV19 and J is TRBJ1-5; D gene ambiguous. CDR1 is LNHDA, CDR2 SQIVND, per germline (reference sequence). V lost 0 bases, J lost 2 bases, and 8 bases lay in between. The CDR3 consists of 15 residues.

This rearrangement joins TRBV19 to TRBJ1-2; no clear D gene. The CDR3 spans 13 residues. The germline V gene has CDR1 LNHDA and CDR2 SQIVND (reference sequence). The germline V and J ends were trimmed by 3 bases and 2 bases, with 7 bases remaining between them. This chain's CDR3 is CASSMAANYGYTF. The CDR3 DNA follows: TGTGCCAGTAGTATGGCAGCGAACTATGGCTACACCTTC.

CDR3 DNA: TGTGCCAGTAGTATTTCCCCAGTACAGGGGCGAGAGACCCAGTACTTC. This encodes CASSISPVQGRETQYF. The V and J genes are TRBV19 and TRBJ2-5, with 7 bases fitting TRBD1. With 3 bases clipped from V and 4 bases from J, the junction kept 11 bases outside the gene matches. The CDR3 is 16 amino acids. Germline V gene data show CDR1 as LNHDA and CDR2 as SQIVND (reference sequence).

In this sample, this clone turned up many times. The rearrangement joins TRBV28 to TRBJ2-7; 13 bases are a match to TRBD2. The CDR3 is made up of 14 amino acids. Per the germline V gene, CDR1 is MDHEN and CDR2 is SYDVKM. After removal of 7 bases from V and 9 bases from J, the junction contained 9 bases not matched to a gene. The CDR3, as DNA: TGTGCCAGCAAACAACAGGGACTAGCGGGGAGGCAGTACTTC. Translating it yields CASKQQGLAGRQYF.

This clone came up once. The chain employs TRBV3-1 (or the pseudogene TRBV3-2) and TRBJ1-2, with TRBD1 identical over 7 bases. The V gene's germline CDR1 is LGHDT and CDR2 YNNKEL (reference sequence). V was clipped by 2 bases and J by 3 bases; unmatched bases: 6. The CDR3 is 15 amino acids. The CDR3 coding sequence is TGTGCCAGCAGCCAAATGACAGGGAGGTACTATGGCTACACCTTC. Protein: CASSQMTGRYYGYTF.